The clone carrying this T cell receptor beta chain was counted a single time. The CDR3 has 14 amino acids. V gave up 7 bases and J gave up 3 bases, with 10 bases separating them. Germline CDR1 reads SNHLY; CDR2 reads FYNNEI. The PCR had 60 Vbeta and 13 Jbeta primers. The table came from immunoSEQ multiplex PCR; TCRdb's copy has only in-frame clones and leaves some out. Seen here are fewer than 110,000 clones, 77% observed once, and the top ten hold 4.2%. This specimen comes from a study of cytomegalovirus exposure and HLA in healthy donors. The chain employs TRBV2 and TRBJ1-6; D uncertain. Material for sequencing was PBMCs. The source of this sequence is a male donor in good health and CMV-seronegative. The CDR3 region has the DNA TGTGCCAGCATAGAGGGTGTCTATAATTCACCCCTCCACTTT. This encodes CASIEGVYNSPLHF.